The 10 T cell receptor beta chains given below trace back to one sample, sequenced in a study of blood T cells in healthy people across ages. Through a sample-barcoded 5' primer and a J-beta primer mix, a second PCR was run for roughly 7 to 11 cycles. Each CDR3 protein is one row after TCRdb ran MiXCR on the 5' RACE reads. The profile shows some 1.8 million distinct CDR3 sequences, around 40% of them singletons. The sequencing input was blood. All receptors derive from a human donor in good health.

As to this clonotype: An end of the junction differs from the germline gene, which may be a read error. This chain uses TRBV6-2 or TRBV6-3 with TRBJ2-5; the D gene is possibly TRBD2 (5 bases). The CDR3 runs to 14 residues. CDR1 is MNHEY, CDR2 SVGEGT, per germline. CDR3 bases: TGTGCCAGCAGTATCTCCGGGGATGGGGAGACCAAGTACTTC. Amino acids: CASSISGDGETKYF.

This chain joins TRBV4-2 and TRBJ1-1; 7 nucleotides agree with TRBD1. V was clipped by 3 bases and J by 3 bases; unmatched bases: 7. CDR1 and CDR2 from the germline V gene are LGHNA and YNFKEQ. The CDR3 length is 15 residues. CDR3 loop: CASSQVTGLYTEAFF. In DNA form, the CDR3 reads TGTGCCAGCAGCCAGGTGACAGGGCTTTACACTGAAGCTTTCTTT.

The genes are TRBV18 and TRBJ1-2, with no clear D. The V end lost 3 bases, the J end lost 2 bases, and 10 bases lay between the germline ends. The CDR3 spans 14 residues. Germline loops: CDR1 KGHSH, CDR2 LQKENI. In DNA, the CDR3 is TGTGCCAGCTCACCGGGAAGGGAAAACTATGGCTACACCTTC. Its translation: CASSPGRENYGYTF.

The chain has TRBV6-2 or TRBV6-3 and TRBJ2-7, with 12 positions matching TRBD1. V shed 5 bases, J shed 0 bases, and the junction held 23 bases outside the gene matches. CDR3 length: 22 amino acids. CDR1 is MNHEY, CDR2 SVGEGT, per germline. The CDR3 is CASSQWILSVGTGGSSSYEQYF. The CDR3 DNA sequence: TGTGCCAGCAGTCAATGGATATTAAGCGTGGGGACAGGGGGCTCCAGCTCCTACGAGCAGTACTTC.

The genes are TRBV29-1 and TRBJ1-5; the match to TRBD1 covers 9 bases. CDR1 and CDR2 from the germline V gene are SQVTM and ANQGSEA. V dropped 4 bases and J dropped 5; count of bases not matched to a gene: 9. The CDR3 is 15 residues long. In DNA, the CDR3 is TGCAGCGTTGTAGTTTGGGGACAGGGTGATCAGCCCCAGCATTTT. Protein product: CSVVVWGQGDQPQHF. Supplemented by reference TRBV29-1 and TRBJ1-5, the full variable domain reads SAVISQKPSRDICQRGTSLTIQCQVDSQVTMMFWYRQQPGQSLTLIATANQGSEATYESGFVIDKFPISRPNLTFSTLTVSNMSPEDSSIYLCSVVVWGQGDQPQHFGDGTRLSIL.

This clonotype was detected a few times. The chain joins TRBV29-1 to TRBJ2-3, with a tentative D call TRBD2 (6 bases). Looked up from germline, CDR1 is SQVTM and CDR2 is ANQGSEA. The germline V and J ends were trimmed by 6 bases and 9 bases, with 19 bases remaining between them. The CDR3 covers 13 residues. CDR3 sequence: CSVVRDSPVTQYF. DNA for the CDR3: TGCAGCGTAGTCCGGGACTCGCCTGTGACGCAGTATTTT.

The CDR3 sequence is CSAREGGTGQPQHF. The CDR3, as DNA: TGCAGTGCTAGAGAGGGAGGGACGGGCCAGCCCCAGCATTTT. The chain is built from TRBV20-1 and TRBJ1-5; D might be TRBD1 (5 bases). Per the germline V gene, CDR1 is DFQATT and CDR2 is SNEGSKA (reference sequence). Trimming removed 0 bases from V and 7 bases from J, with 13 bases in between. The CDR3 contains 14 residues.

This chain uses TRBV20-1 with TRBJ2-1; D ambiguous. V lost 5 bases and J lost 7, with 21 bases in between. The V gene's germline CDR1 is DFQATT and CDR2 SNEGSKA (reference sequence). The CDR3 has 15 residues. The CDR3 loop is CSAGSLEAYTNEQFF. CDR3 coding DNA: TGCAGTGCTGGCAGCTTGGAAGCGTATACGAATGAGCAGTTCTTC.

This clonotype showed up just a few times. The V call is TRBV12-3 or TRBV12-4, the J call TRBJ1-5; D unresolved. V was pared by 6 bases and J by 0 bases, with 15 bases between. CDR3 length: 16 residues. The DNA for the CDR3 is TGTGCCAGCAGCGGGGAGGTAATATATAGCAATCAGCCCCAGCATTTT. Protein sequence: CASSGEVIYSNQPQHF.

About this clonotype: Mismatch with germline at one junction end may stem from a read error. CDR3 sequence reads: CASSLENQHNGQFF. The DNA for the CDR3 is TGCGCCAGCTCCCTCGAGAATCAACACAATGGGCAGTTCTTC. The chain employs TRBV5-1 and TRBJ2-1; D not resolved. Germline V gives CDR1 SGHRS, CDR2 YFSETQ. The CDR3 totals 14 residues.